This is a list of T cell receptor beta chains from one sample in a study of cytomegalovirus exposure and HLA in healthy donors. The method was immunoSEQ multiplex PCR; TCRdb's version includes in-frame clones alone and lacks a portion of them. The table has about 68,000 clones, 75% to 85% seen once. Sample: PBMCs. The receptors originated from a human donor in good health. Each CDR3 is given with its conserved first and last residue. A D gene is named only where the DNA matches it firmly. Size is stated for part of the rows, as once, few or many counts, or as a class when the clone is expanded.

J gene,clone size,D gene,V gene,CDR3 DNA,CDR3 protein
TRBJ2-3,NA,TRBD2,TRBV10-1,TGCGCCAGCAGTGAGTCAAGCGGGGGGACCACAGATACGCAGTATTTT,CASSESSGGTTDTQYF
TRBJ2-7,NA,TRBD2,TRBV5-1,TGCGCCAGCAGCCTCGCAGGACGGGGGGTTCGGGAGCAGTACTTC,CASSLAGRGVREQYF
TRBJ2-1,NA,TRBD2,TRBV5-1,TGCGCCAGCAGCTTCGGCGGGGGGAGAAACAATGAGCAGTTCTTC,CASSFGGGRNNEQFF
TRBJ2-6,NA,TRBD1,TRBV30,TGTGCCTGGTTCCGGGACAGGGGGCGCTCTGGGGCCAACGTCCTGACTTTC,CAWFRDRGRSGANVLTF
TRBJ2-3,NA,TRBD2,TRBV29-1,TGCAGCGTGGGACTAGCGCCTTACACAGATACGCAGTATTTT,CSVGLAPYTDTQYF
TRBJ1-4,NA,TRBD1,TRBV2,TGTGCCAGCATCAGGGGGCCGGGACAGGGAAGCGAAAAACTGTTTTTT,CASIRGPGQGSEKLFF
TRBJ2-7,NA,TRBD2,TRBV27,TGTGCCAGCAGTTTAGCCCCGGGGACTAGCTCCTACGAGCAGTACTTC,CASSLAPGTSSYEQYF
TRBJ2-2,NA,TRBD2,TRBV7-8,TGTGCCAGCAGCTTCCTAGCGGGGGGCAACACCGGGGAGCTGTTTTTT,CASSFLAGGNTGELFF
TRBJ1-1,NA,NA,TRBV28,TGTGTAAGCTCGGGCACTGAAGCTTTCTTT,CVSSGTEAFF
TRBJ2-7,NA,NA,TRBV5-4,TGTGCCAGCAGTTCTACAGGGACCTACGAGCAGTACTTC,CASSSTGTYEQYF
TRBJ2-2,NA,NA,TRBV27,TGTGCCAGCACCTCGCGGGGCCAGGCGAACACCGGGGAGCTGTTTTTT,CASTSRGQANTGELFF
TRBJ2-5,NA,TRBD2,TRBV5-1,TGCGCCAGCAGCTTGGGATCGGGACTAGCAGGGGAAGAGACCCAGTACTTC,CASSLGSGLAGEETQYF
TRBJ2-7,NA,NA,TRBV5-6,TGTGCCAGCAGCTTGGATGGGAGAGGAAACTACGAGCAGTACTTC,CASSLDGRGNYEQYF
TRBJ1-6,NA,NA,TRBV19,TGTGCCAGTAGTATTTGGGGGGGGGACTCACCCCTCCACTTT,CASSIWGGDSPLHF
TRBJ2-5,NA,NA,TRBV10-2,TGCGCCAGCAGGGATCGGACATTCCAAGAGACCCAGTACTTC,CASRDRTFQETQYF
TRBJ2-3,NA,TRBD2,TRBV10-3,TGTGCCATCAGTGAGCCCGCTAGCGGGGGGGCCGGGACAGATACGCAGTATTTT,CAISEPASGGAGTDTQYF
TRBJ2-7,once,NA,TRBV4-1,TGCGCCAGCAGTCTGGGGGCAGGGGAGTACGAGCAGTACTTC,CASSLGAGEYEQYF
TRBJ1-1,NA,NA,TRBV2,TGTGCCAGCAGTCCGGGACACATAAACACTGAAGCTTTCTTT,CASSPGHINTEAFF
TRBJ2-5,NA,NA,TRBV6-5,TGTGCCAGCAAAATGGGGGGTCAAGAGACCCAGTACTTC,CASKMGGQETQYF
TRBJ2-3,once,TRBD2,TRBV5-1,TGCGCCAGCAGCGGGAGCGGGGGCGACACAGATACGCAGTATTTT,CASSGSGGDTDTQYF
TRBJ2-3,NA,TRBD2,TRBV5-1,TGCGCCAGCAGCATCGGGACTAGCGGAGATACGCAGTATTTT,CASSIGTSGDTQYF
TRBJ1-6,NA,NA,TRBV4-3,TGCGCCAGCAGCCAAGAAAGTCGGTCGAGCTCCTATAATTCACCCCTCCACTTT,CASSQESRSSSYNSPLHF
TRBJ2-7,NA,NA,TRBV7-2,TGTGCCAGCAGCCTGACAGGTCGTCCCGAGCAGTACTTC,CASSLTGRPEQYF
TRBJ1-5,NA,NA,TRBV5-6,TGTGCCAGCAGCCCGTGGGGAGGGGGCAATCAGCCCCAGCATTTT,CASSPWGGGNQPQHF
TRBJ1-1,NA,TRBD1,TRBV29-1,TGCAGCGCTCCCTCGACAGGGGCCTGGAACACTGAAGCTTTCTTT,CSAPSTGAWNTEAFF
TRBJ1-1,NA,TRBD1,TRBV19,TGTGCCAGTAGTATTACCGGGACAGCGAACACTGAAGCTTTCTTT,CASSITGTANTEAFF
TRBJ2-7,NA,NA,TRBV10-2,TGCGCCAGCAGTCCAGGGCGAGCGCCGAACTTC,CASSPGRAPNF
TRBJ2-6,once,TRBD1,TRBV9,TGTGCCAGCAGCGGACTGGGACAGGGAGCTGGGGCCAACGTCCTGACTTTC,CASSGLGQGAGANVLTF
TRBJ1-1,NA,NA,TRBV6-5,TGTGCCACCATACAGGATCCGAACACTGAAGCTTTCTTT,CATIQDPNTEAFF
TRBJ2-1,once,NA,TRBV5-1,TGCGCCAGCAGCATCCCTCAGGGGGGTCGGAACAATGAGCAGTTCTTC,CASSIPQGGRNNEQFF
TRBJ2-1,NA,TRBD1,TRBV4-1,TGCGCCAGCAGCCAAGAGACAGGGACCTACAATGAGCAGTTCTTC,CASSQETGTYNEQFF
TRBJ2-1,once,TRBD2,TRBV7-2,TGTGCCACCTGGAGGGCGGGGGGGCCCTCGCGTGAGCAGTTCTTC,CATWRAGGPSREQFF
TRBJ1-1,NA,NA,TRBV27,TGTGCCAGCAGTAAGACAGGAGTAAGACCGAACACTGAAGCTTTCTTT,CASSKTGVRPNTEAFF
TRBJ1-5,few,TRBD1,TRBV5-1,TGCGCCAGCAGCTTGTATACAGGGGGGGGTCAGCCCCAGCATTTT,CASSLYTGGGQPQHF
TRBJ1-5,NA,TRBD1,TRBV7-8,TGTGCCAGCAGCTTAACGAACAGGGGACATAGCAATCAGCCCCAGCATTTT,CASSLTNRGHSNQPQHF
TRBJ1-1,few,NA,TRBV6-1,TGTGCCAGCAGTGAGCGTAGTACTGAAGCTTTCTTT,CASSERSTEAFF
TRBJ1-2,NA,NA,TRBV7-2,TGTGCCAGCAGCCCCCGGGGGGGGGCGCCTGGCTATGGCTACACCTTC,CASSPRGGAPGYGYTF
TRBJ2-7,few,TRBD1,TRBV13,TGTGCCAGCAGCCCCGGGGACAGGACGTCCTACGAGCAGTACTTC,CASSPGDRTSYEQYF
TRBJ2-7,NA,NA,TRBV7-9,TGTGCCAGCAGCTTTCCGGGGGGCGCAGGCGAGCAGTACTTC,CASSFPGGAGEQYF
TRBJ2-7,NA,TRBD1,TRBV6-5,TGTGCCAGCAGCCGGGACAGCCACGAGCAGTACTTC,CASSRDSHEQYF
TRBJ1-4,few,TRBD1,TRBV7-6,TGTGCCAGCAGCTTAGCGACAGGGGGGACTGAAAAACTGTTTTTT,CASSLATGGTEKLFF
TRBJ2-2,NA,TRBD2,TRBV29-1,TGCAGCGCCCAAACCGGCGGGGGGGGAGAAACCGGGGAGCTGTTTTTT,CSAQTGGGGETGELFF
TRBJ2-7,NA,NA,TRBV18,TGTGCCAGCTCGCCCGCATCCGGGGGTCGCGAGCAGTACTTC,CASSPASGGREQYF
TRBJ2-5,NA,NA,TRBV5-1,TGCGCCAGCAGCTTGACCGGGGCCAGGGAGGCCCAGTACTTC,CASSLTGAREAQYF
TRBJ2-5,NA,TRBD1,TRBV5-1,TGCGCCAGCAGGACGCAACCAGGGGGTGAGACCCAGTACTTC,CASRTQPGGETQYF
TRBJ2-7,NA,TRBD1,TRBV19,TGTGCCAGTTCCCCCTCAGGGGGTAGGTACGAGCAGTACTTC,CASSPSGGRYEQYF
TRBJ1-2,NA,NA,TRBV19,TGTGCCAGTAGTACGATACAGGGAGCTAGCTATGGCTACACCTTC,CASSTIQGASYGYTF